This is a list of T cell receptor beta chains from one sample in a study of blood T cell repertoires in COVID-19. Repertoires were generated with immunoSEQ multiplex PCR, while TCRdb's copy carries only in-frame clones and drops some. The table records hundreds of thousands of clones, 88% of them present only once. The sequencing sample was made of peripheral blood. Receptors originate from a woman in her twenties or thirties with COVID-19, enrolled during active disease. Each CDR3 is given with its conserved first and last residue. A D gene is named only where the DNA matches it firmly.

V gene	J gene	D gene	CDR3 protein	CDR3 DNA
TRBV2	TRBJ2-7	-	CASSRGGSYEQYF	TGTGCCAGCAGCCGAGGGGGCTCCTACGAGCAGTACTTC
TRBV24-1	TRBJ1-1	TRBD1	CATSGVTGDLTEAFF	TGTGCCACCAGTGGGGTGACAGGGGATCTCACTGAAGCTTTCTTT
TRBV28	TRBJ1-1	-	CASSPSKLEAFF	TGTGCCAGCAGTCCTAGCAAACTTGAAGCTTTCTTT
TRBV7-9	TRBJ2-1	-	CASSSGSSYNEQFF	TGTGCCAGCAGCTCCGGGAGCTCCTACAATGAGCAGTTCTTC
TRBV7-4	TRBJ2-4	TRBD1	CASSLFDRGLAKNIQYF	TGTGCCAGCAGCCTTTTCGACAGGGGGCTGGCCAAAAACATTCAGTACTTC
TRBV28	TRBJ1-5	-	CASSPRGSQHF	TGTGCCAGCAGTCCGAGGGGGTCCCAGCATTTT
TRBV20-1	TRBJ2-1	TRBD2	CSGSTAGEYEQFF	TGCAGTGGTAGTACGGCGGGAGAGTATGAGCAGTTCTTC
TRBV10-1	TRBJ2-6	-	CASSVGSSGANVLTF	TGCGCCAGCAGTGTTGGTAGCTCTGGGGCCAACGTCCTGACTTTC
TRBV5-1	TRBJ2-1	TRBD2	CASSFFLAGVINEQFF	TGCGCCAGCAGCTTTTTTCTAGCGGGAGTGATTAATGAGCAGTTCTTC
TRBV28	TRBJ2-5	-	CASSSAPGGQETQYF	TGTGCCAGCAGTTCTGCCCCTGGGGGGCAAGAGACCCAGTACTTC
TRBV2	TRBJ1-1	-	CASRSQGYTEAFF	TGTGCCAGCAGGTCGCAGGGGTACACTGAAGCTTTCTTT
TRBV30	TRBJ2-7	TRBD2	CAWSDSGRGLYEQYF	TGTGCCTGGAGTGATAGCGGGAGGGGGTTGTACGAGCAGTACTTC
TRBV10-3	TRBJ1-2	TRBD1	CAAGQGAVGYGYTF	TGTGCCGCGGGACAGGGGGCGGTCGGCTATGGCTACACCTTC
TRBV27	TRBJ1-6	TRBD1	CASSTQGANSPLHF	TGTGCCAGCAGTACACAGGGGGCTAATTCACCCCTCCACTTT
TRBV11-3	TRBJ2-2	-	CASSPRGGDTGELFF	TGTGCCAGCAGCCCGAGAGGGGGTGACACCGGGGAGCTGTTTTTT
TRBV11-3	TRBJ2-2	-	CASSSLEGELFF	TGTGCCAGCAGCTCCTTAGAGGGGGAGCTGTTTTTT
TRBV4-3	TRBJ1-2	TRBD1	CASSQAVSGQGIYGYTF	TGCGCCAGCAGCCAAGCTGTCTCGGGACAGGGGATTTATGGCTACACCTTC
TRBV3-1/TRBV3-2	TRBJ1-3	TRBD1	CASSLGQGARNTIYF	TGTGCCAGCAGCCTGGGACAGGGGGCAAGAAACACCATATATTTT